This T cell receptor beta chain is from a study of cytomegalovirus exposure and HLA in healthy donors. Study outcomes and limitations: Through in vitro validation, three CMV-associated chains were shown to be specific for CMV antigens.

This clone was recorded a few times. Its target is unknown. Clones were sequenced by immunoSEQ multiplex PCR, and TCRdb holds only the in-frame ones, with some missing. This sample carries roughly 130,000 clones, over 80% of them seen once, and the ten largest clones take roughly 6.7%. This CDR3 comprises 16 residues. The ends were cut back, 0 bases at V and 3 bases at J, with 13 bases in the middle. From germline, CDR1 is SGDLS and CDR2 YYNGEE. This TCR came from a woman aged 25 to 39 in good health and CMV-seropositive. Sequenced: PBMCs. The rearrangement links TRBV9 to TRBJ2-1, with D hard to call. CDR3 region: CASSVDFGVDYNEQFF. For the CDR3, the DNA is TGTGCCAGCAGCGTAGATTTCGGAGTTGACTACAATGAGCAGTTCTTC.